One sample yielded the 14 T cell receptor beta chains listed below, sequenced in a study of human T cells and chemical hapten exposure. The time point here: pre-sensitization, week 0. Stated treatment: therapeutic diphenylcyclopropenone sensitization with weekly scalp DPC. Extraction of total RNA was performed on unfractionated whole blood. Each CDR3 protein is one row after TCRdb ran MiXCR on the RACE reads. The sample comprises 35,000 to 45,000 distinct CDR3 sequences, 12% of which are singletons, and 1.5% to 2.5% rests with the top ten. The source material was whole blood, sampled in connection with sensitization to the hapten diphenylcyclopropenone (DPC). These receptors were obtained from a middle-aged woman with alopecia areata. Some clones in this sample may be carry-over from other donors' samples.

This clonotype was observed many times. V is TRBV11-3 and J is TRBJ2-1; perhaps TRBD2 as D (6 bases). Trimming removed 1 base from V and 10 bases from J, with 17 bases in between. Germline CDR1 is SGHNT and CDR2 is YENEEA. The length of the CDR3 is 15 residues. In DNA, the CDR3 is TGTGCCAGCAGCTTAGGGCGGGGCGCGCTGGAGGAGCAGTTCTTC. Its translation is CASSLGRGALEEQFF.

This clonotype was found many times. The gene calls are TRBV3-1 and TRBJ2-1, with TRBD1 matching 11 bases. Germline trimming cut 4 bases from V and 5 bases from J; bases unmatched to any gene: 10. Germline CDR1 and CDR2: LGHDT and YNNKEL (reference sequence). CDR3 length: 17 residues. The CDR3 reads CASSLPGQGVGNNEQFF. Written as DNA, the CDR3 is TGTGCCAGCAGCCTTCCGGGACAGGGGGTTGGTAACAATGAGCAGTTCTTC.

This clonotype was recorded at least ten times. The genes are TRBV3-1 and TRBJ1-2; 8 nucleotides line up with TRBD1. This CDR3 comprises 14 residues. CDR1 and CDR2 (germline): LGHDT, YNNKEL (reference sequence). Germline trimming cut 5 bases from V and 5 bases from J; bases unmatched to any gene: 7. The CDR3 protein is CASSGAGQAYGYTF. The CDR3, as DNA: TGTGCCAGCAGCGGAGCGGGACAGGCTTATGGCTACACCTTC.

V is TRBV24-1 and J is TRBJ2-5, with D perhaps matching TRBD1 or TRBD2 (5 bases each). CDR1 KGHDR and CDR2 SFDVKD come from the germline V gene. V was trimmed by 2 bases and J by 5 bases, leaving 14 bases between them. The CDR3 has 15 amino acids. CDR3 loop: CATSDWLGEMETQYF. Here the CDR3 DNA reads TGTGCCACCAGTGATTGGCTAGGGGAGATGGAGACCCAGTACTTC.

The J gene is TRBJ2-1, the V gene TRBV7-9; a possible D gene is TRBD2 (6 bases). Trimming left V 3 bases short and J 6 bases short, with 15 bases between. Germline V gene data show CDR1 as SEHNR and CDR2 as FQNEAQ (reference sequence). The length of the CDR3 is 15 residues. CDR3 loop: CASSFRERRGNEQFF. The CDR3 DNA reads TGTGCCAGCAGCTTCCGGGAGCGACGGGGCAATGAGCAGTTCTTC. The variable domain in full, completed from reference TRBV7-9 and TRBJ2-1, reads DTGVSQNPRHKITKRGQNVTFRCDPISEHNRLYWYRQTLGQGPEFLTYFQNEAQLEKSRLLSDRFSAERPKGSFSTLEIQRTEQGDSAMYLCASSFRERRGNEQFFGPGTRLTVL.

This clonotype has a count of ten or more. The chain uses TRBV9 and TRBJ2-1, with a weak D call TRBD2 (5 bases). The CDR3 is 12 residues long. Germline CDR1 SGDLS, CDR2 YYNGEE. Trimming pared 3 bases from V and 7 bases from J, leaving 8 bases between. The DNA for the CDR3 is TGTGCCAGCAGCGGGACTTCGAATGAGCAGTTCTTC. Its translation: CASSGTSNEQFF.

The sample holds many counts of this clonotype. This sequence joins TRBV6-5 and TRBJ1-1; 12 bases match TRBD1. This CDR3 region has 15 residues. The J segment lost 5 bases and the V segment lost 8 bases, leaving 9 bases of the junction unmatched. Per the germline V gene, CDR1 is MNHEY and CDR2 is SVGAGI. The CDR3 DNA reads TGTGCCAGCCGGGATCCGGGACAGGGGGCGACTGAAGCTTTCTTT. It codes for CASRDPGQGATEAFF.

This clonotype was counted a few times. The V and J genes are TRBV6-2 or TRBV6-3 and TRBJ2-1; tentative D call: TRBD1 (7 bases). The germline CDR1 and CDR2 sequences are MNHEY and SVGEGT. The CDR3 sequence is 14 residues long. With 7 bases removed from V and 5 bases from J, the gap between germline ends came to 15 bases. CDR3 sequence reads: CASTPGGLNNEQFF. The CDR3 DNA follows: TGTGCCAGCACCCCAGGGGGGCTTAACAATGAGCAGTTCTTC.

Ten or more counts support this clonotype. The genes are TRBV12-3 or TRBV12-4 and TRBJ1-5; TRBD1 is a possible D gene (5 bases). The CDR3 consists of 16 residues. Trimming removed 6 bases at V and 5 bases at J, with 20 bases between. CDR3 DNA: TGTGCCAGCAGCGGGGGACTTTCACAGACCCATCAGCCCCAGCATTTT. Protein: CASSGGLSQTHQPQHF.

The chain links TRBV2 to TRBJ1-5, with 10 bases lining up with TRBD1. V shed 8 bases and J 6 bases; nucleotides not matched to a gene: 4. Germline V gives CDR1 SNHLY, CDR2 FYNNEI. CDR3 length equals 13 residues. This chain's CDR3 is CASRGTGAQPQHF. CDR3 sequence (DNA): TGTGCCAGCCGCGGGACAGGGGCTCAGCCCCAGCATTTT.

V usage is TRBV29-1 and J usage is TRBJ2-7, with D possibly called TRBD1 or TRBD2 (5 bases each). CDR1 SQVTM and CDR2 ANQGSEA come from the germline V gene. CDR3 length: 11 residues. Trimming cost V 7 bases and J 3 bases, with 10 bases left between them. The chain's CDR3 is CSGGRDYEQYF. The CDR3 nucleotides are TGCAGCGGGGGACGGGACTACGAGCAGTACTTC.

This clonotype was observed at least ten times. This chain uses TRBV20-1 with TRBJ2-3, with no clear D. Looked up from germline, CDR1 is DFQATT and CDR2 is SNEGSKA (reference sequence). CDR3 length: 15 residues. V dropped 0 bases and J dropped 4 bases, with 14 bases sitting between them. Here the CDR3 reads CSARERYDLADTQYF. CDR3 nucleotide sequence: TGCAGTGCTAGAGAGAGGTATGATCTTGCAGATACGCAGTATTTT.

This clonotype occurred many times. The rearrangement joins TRBV18 to TRBJ2-1; the D gene could be TRBD1 or TRBD2 (5 bases each). Germline lookup yields CDR1 KGHSH and CDR2 LQKENI. Deletions cut 4 bases from V and 1 base from J, with 17 bases between. The length of the CDR3 is 17 residues. The CDR3 sequence: CASSRSGTPASYNEQFF. The CDR3 DNA is TGTGCCAGCTCACGATCCGGGACGCCCGCATCCTACAATGAGCAGTTCTTC.

This clonotype was detected a few times. This rearrangement joins TRBV6-5 to TRBJ1-4, with D perhaps TRBD1 (6 bases). The V end was cut by 0 bases, the J end by 7 bases, with 12 bases between. The germline CDR1 and CDR2 sequences are MNHEY and SVGAGI. This CDR3 has 15 amino acids. CDR3 nucleotide sequence: TGTGCCAGCAGTTACTCGTCAGGGGCGACTGAAAAACTGTTTTTT. Protein sequence: CASSYSSGATEKLFF.